The TCR beta chain under discussion was sequenced for a study of blood T cell repertoires in COVID-19 (dated by TCRdb to the early 2020s). Regarding the study in general: For ImmuneRACE Cohort 3, a participant was defined as recovered based on two consecutive negative NP/OP PCR tests, clearance by a healthcare professional, or resolution of symptoms. Subjects who had been exposed to COVID-19, were actively infected with it, or had recovered from it provided the deeply sampled blood TCRbeta repertoires that made up the dataset. Where available, HLA class I and class II types were taken from metadata supplied by the sample provider and were not determined by assay-based typing. The samples were drawn from two sources: the first 160 participants of the ongoing ImmuneRACE study, and about 1,300 subjects contributed by 6 global collaborators. The repertoires were released in a freely available public database meant as a resource for research on the immune response to SARS-CoV-2. Collaborator samples came from the United States, Italy and Spain and covered acute and convalescent phases of COVID-19. The material from the prospective study consisted of cDNA or gDNA derived from T cells, B-cell-depleted T cells, or PBMCs. Nearly every sample came with metadata listing a de-identified subject ID, COVID-19 status, age in years and sex. General conclusions and limits of the study: The amount of clinical and demographic metadata varied by source and participant and was provided uncurated.

The immunoSEQ Assay, a bias-controlled multiplex PCR, was used to amplify TCRbeta CDR3 regions from genomic DNA. The source study handled its data this way. Nucleated cell counts per sample were estimated from amplification of reference gene primers within the assay. To quantify the absolute abundance of each unique TCRbeta CDR3 rearrangement, sequence reads were collapsed and filtered. For each sample, productive Simpson clonality was calculated as the square root of Simpson's diversity index over productive rearrangements. The clones in this table, taken by TCRdb from immuneACCESS, are in-frame only. Not every clone is retained; where verified, under half of the shortfall comes from an unresolved V gene, and the cause of the rest is unknown. That table supplies the V and J calls and clone size; D and trimming were determined from the DNA. The sample contains approximately 170,000 clones, around 80% of them found a single time. The top ten clonotypes cover around 19% of the sample.

This clone was detected only a few times. Its antigen is not yet known. Per-base qualities were not stored, and no clone one base away is much larger. Participants in the prospective study were enrolled through a virtual design, were aged about 18 to 100 years, and lived in some 24 United States geographic areas. In the prospective study, participants were assigned to cohorts based on the clinical history participants reported in a screening survey and a study questionnaire. Mobile phlebotomists in the prospective study collected whole blood, serum and a nasopharyngeal or oropharyngeal swab from every participant. Prospective study participants could optionally give additional blood draws and questionnaires over an approximately two-month period. Before DNA extraction, blood samples from the prospective study were shipped at room temperature or frozen. The CDR3, cysteine through phenylalanine, is 17 amino acids long. Kept here is only the CDR3 DNA, which spans 51 bases and is read in frame from base 1. V has 3 bases trimmed and J has 6 bases trimmed; junction bases matching no gene number 12. The germline V gene encodes CDR1 MGHRA and CDR2 YSYEKL.

The chain links TRBV4-1 with TRBJ2-1; the central 9 bases match TRBD2. The sequence came from a woman aged 70-85 years in a cohort exposed to, infected with or recovered from COVID-19 (not recorded which). Sequencing was carried out using PBMCs or T cells enriched from blood (not recorded which). The CDR3 here reads CASSHPLSGSWGNEQFF. The nucleotide sequence is TGCGCCAGCAGCCATCCTCTTAGCGGGAGCTGGGGCAATGAGCAGTTCTTC.